This passage covers 10 T cell receptor beta chains from one sample sequenced in a study of blood T cell repertoires in COVID-19. Method: immunoSEQ multiplex PCR; TCRdb's copy keeps in-frame clones and lacks some. The sample holds about 98,000 clones, 81% seen once. Sequencing was performed on peripheral blood. The receptors were gathered from a man in his 60s with acute or convalescent COVID-19.

V usage is TRBV6-5 and J usage is TRBJ2-7; the match to TRBD2 covers 8 bases. The J segment lost 6 bases and the V segment lost 6 bases, leaving 7 bases of the junction unmatched. Germline V CDR1 and CDR2: MNHEY, SVGAGI. The length of the CDR3 is 13 residues. The CDR3 DNA reads TGTGCCAGCAGCCCCGGGGGGGCGGGCGAGCAGTACGTC. This gives the protein CASSPGGAGEQYV.

The chain links TRBV3-1 (or the pseudogene TRBV3-2) to TRBJ2-5; 10 bases line up with TRBD1. The length of the CDR3 is 16 residues. CDR1 is LGHDT and CDR2 is YNNKEL in the germline V gene (reference sequence). J was trimmed by 6 bases and V by 1 base; bases with no gene match: 8. The CDR3 coding sequence is TGTGCCAGCAGCCAAGGCCCGACAGGGGGCTCTAAGACCCAGTACTTC. Its protein product is CASSQGPTGGSKTQYF.

The chain carries TRBV7-2 and TRBJ2-1; D is unresolved. Per the germline V gene, CDR1 is SGHTA and CDR2 is FQGNSA. The CDR3 runs to 13 residues. V was cut by 4 bases and J by 0 bases, with 4 bases left in between. CDR3 sequence reads: CASSYSSYNEQFF. In DNA, the CDR3 is TGTGCCAGCAGCTACAGCTCCTACAATGAGCAGTTCTTC.

The rearrangement uses TRBV5-5 and TRBJ1-2, with TRBD1 matching 10 bases. Losses at the gene ends were 2 bases for V and 5 bases for J; bases not matched to a gene: 6. CDR1 and CDR2 (germline): SGHKS, YYEKEE (reference sequence). The length of the CDR3 is 15 residues. The CDR3: CASSLLRDRGYGYTF. The CDR3 DNA reads as TGTGCCAGCAGCTTACTCCGGGACAGGGGATATGGCTACACCTTC.

The chain is built from TRBV10-1 and TRBJ2-1, with 9 bases identical to TRBD1. J lost 10 bases, V lost 4 bases, and 11 bases had no gene match. The CDR3 sequence is 15 residues long. The germline gives CDR1 WNHNN, CDR2 SYGVQD (reference sequence). The CDR3 DNA is TGCGCCAGCAGTGGAATCGGACAGGGGTTCGGCGAGCAGTTCTTC. It yields the protein CASSGIGQGFGEQFF.

V and J are TRBV4-1 and TRBJ1-4, with 7 bases lining up with TRBD1. V lost 5 bases and J lost 4; bases outside the gene matches: 7. CDR3 length: 15 amino acids. Germline assignment: CDR1 MGHRA and CDR2 YSYEKL. The CDR3 DNA is TGCGCCAGCAGCGCAGGGACAGCCGGTAATGAAAAACTGTTTTTT. It encodes CASSAGTAGNEKLFF.

This clone was detected once. The chain couples TRBV27 to TRBJ1-1; TRBD1 is a possible D gene (6 bases). The germline CDR1 and CDR2 sequences are MNHEY and SMNVEV (reference sequence). Trimming left V 1 base short and J 2 bases short, with 17 bases between. The CDR3 sequence is 17 residues long. CDR3 amino acids: CASSLWRPQGLNTEAFF. The CDR3 DNA reads TGTGCCAGCAGTTTATGGCGGCCACAGGGATTAAACACTGAAGCTTTCTTT.

J is TRBJ1-1 and V is TRBV7-3, with D tentatively TRBD1 (6 bases). The CDR3 length is 15 residues. Germline assignment: CDR1 SGHTA and CDR2 FQGTGA. The ends were cut back, 6 bases at V and 1 base at J, with 15 bases in the middle. The CDR3: CASSPQGLGNTEAFF. Written as DNA, the CDR3 is TGTGCCAGCAGTCCACAGGGCCTCGGGAACACTGAAGCTTTCTTT. Filled out from reference TRBV7-3 and TRBJ1-1, the complete variable domain reads GAGVSQTPSNKVTEKGKYVELRCDPISGHTALYWYRQSLGQGPEFLIYFQGTGAADDSGLPNDRFFAVRPEGSVSTLKIQRTERGDSAVYLCASSPQGLGNTEAFFGQGTRLTVV.

The V and J genes are TRBV21-1 and TRBJ2-7; the tabulated D call, TRBD2, remains unverified against the DNA. TRBV21-1 is a pseudogene. This CDR3 spans 13 amino acids. Here the CDR3 reads CASSTRMYYEQYV. The CDR3 coding sequence is TGTGCCAGCAGCACGCGGATGTACTACGAGCAGTACGTC.

V gene TRBV7-8 combines with J gene TRBJ2-7, with D possibly matching TRBD1 (5 bases). Germline V lookup: CDR1 SGHVS, CDR2 FQNEAQ. Deletions cut 3 bases from V and 6 bases from J, with 12 bases between. CDR3 size: 13 residues. In DNA, the CDR3 is TGTGCCAGCAGCTTTTTTCAGGGCGCCGAGCAGTACGTC. Translating it yields CASSFFQGAEQYV.